These 18 T cell receptor beta chains were sequenced from one sample in a study of graft-versus-host responses after intestinal transplantation. Lymphocytes (intraepithelial and lamina propria) were released by processing the graft tissue. The data were produced by immunoSEQ multiplex PCR, yet TCRdb's version contains in-frame clones alone and is incomplete. This table has thousands of clones, over 75% appearing once. The source was ileum tissue, collected 156 days after intestinal transplant. Receptors were obtained from a human patient who received an intestinal transplant, so some T cells may come from the graft donor.

The V and J genes are TRBV10-3 and TRBJ2-4; D is perhaps TRBD1 (6 bases). The length of the CDR3 is 14 residues. V lost 3 bases to trimming and J lost 3 bases, with 9 bases between them. CDR1 is ENHRY, CDR2 SYGVKD, per germline. CDR3 sequence: CAISDQGGKNIQYF. The CDR3 nucleotides are TGTGCCATCAGTGATCAAGGGGGCAAAAACATTCAGTACTTC.

This chain connects TRBV6-6 to TRBJ1-4, with D perhaps matching TRBD1 (6 bases). With 2 bases removed from V and 4 bases from J, the gap between germline ends came to 11 bases. This CDR3 has 15 residues. The germline CDR1 and CDR2 sequences are MNHNY and SVGAGI (reference sequence). The CDR3 DNA reads as TGTGCCAGCAGTTACGGGGGGGCGGGTAATGAAAAACTGTTTTTT. As protein: CASSYGGAGNEKLFF.

The chain couples TRBV11-2 to TRBJ2-2; D is unclear. Germline loops: CDR1 SGHAT, CDR2 FQNNGV. There are 14 residues in the CDR3. V dropped 7 bases and J dropped 5 bases, with 14 bases sitting between them. The CDR3 DNA reads as TGTGCCAGCACCCTTACCTTAGGTACCGGGGAGCTGTTTTTT. As protein: CASTLTLGTGELFF.

This clone occurred once. The rearrangement joins TRBV19 to TRBJ2-2, with TRBD2 identical over 7 bases. The CDR3 length is 15 residues. Per germline, CDR1 LNHDA and CDR2 SQIVND (reference sequence). Trimming at V came to 6 bases and at J to 2 bases, leaving 6 bases not matched to a gene. The CDR3 DNA reads TGTGCCAGTAGAGCGGGGACCGTTAACACCGGGGAGCTGTTTTTT. As protein: CASRAGTVNTGELFF.

The chain is built from TRBV18 and TRBJ2-1, with D perhaps TRBD1 (6 bases). Trimming pared 8 bases from V and 0 bases from J, leaving 14 bases between. The V gene's germline CDR1 is KGHSH and CDR2 LQKENI. The CDR3 sequence is 15 residues long. CDR3 in amino acids: CASVGTPSSYNEQFF. The CDR3 DNA reads as TGTGCCAGCGTCGGGACACCCAGCTCCTACAATGAGCAGTTCTTC. Based on the CDR3 plus reference TRBV18 and TRBJ2-1, the full variable domain is NAGVMQNPRHLVRRRGQEARLRCSPMKGHSHVYWYRQLPEEGLKFMVYLQKENIIDESGMPKERFSAEFPKEGPSILRIQQVVRGDSAAYFCASVGTPSSYNEQFFGPGTRLTVL.

CDR3 in DNA: TGCAGCAGGACTAGCACAGATACGCAGTATTTT. Its translation: CSRTSTDTQYF. This chain links TRBV29-1 with TRBJ2-3; tentative D call: TRBD2 (5 bases). The CDR3 is 11 amino acids. Deletions cut 8 bases from V and 0 bases from J, with 6 bases between. The germline V gene has CDR1 SQVTM and CDR2 ANQGSEA.

The chain links TRBV6-1 to TRBJ2-3; 7 bases align to TRBD2. Germline CDR1 is MNHNS and CDR2 is SASEGT. The CDR3 spans 14 residues. V dropped 6 bases and J dropped 0; count of bases not matched to a gene: 3. DNA of the CDR3: TGTGCCAGCAGGGGTAGCGGGAGCACAGATACGCAGTATTTT. As protein: CASRGSGSTDTQYF.

V and J are TRBV2 and TRBJ1-2; D remains unclear. The CDR3 loop spans 12 amino acids. Looked up from germline, CDR1 is SNHLY and CDR2 is FYNNEI. The V end lost 4 bases, the J end lost 4 bases, and 7 bases lay between the germline ends. The DNA for the CDR3 is TGTGCCAGCAGTGGATGGGTCTATGGCTACACCTTC. This encodes CASSGWVYGYTF.

The V gene is TRBV5-4, the J gene TRBJ2-3, with a tentative D call TRBD2 (7 bases). Looked up from germline, CDR1 is SGHNT and CDR2 is YYREEE (reference sequence). The CDR3 has 17 residues. The V end was cut by 4 bases, the J end by 2 bases, with 20 bases between. The CDR3, as DNA: TGTGCCAGCAGCCCCTACCCGGGGAGGGGGGCCACAGATACGCAGTATTTT. Translation: CASSPYPGRGATDTQYF.

This clone was seen a handful of times. The chain combines TRBV15 with TRBJ2-7; D not certain. V lost 0 bases and J 7 bases, leaving 13 bases between the germline ends. The CDR3 sequence is 14 residues long. Looked up from germline, CDR1 is LNHNV and CDR2 is YYDKDF (reference sequence). CDR3 loop: CATSRDRGPREQYF. CDR3 nucleotides: TGTGCCACCAGCAGAGATCGTGGCCCTCGGGAGCAGTACTTC.

The chain has TRBV5-1 and TRBJ2-2, with D possibly TRBD2 on 6 matching bases. Looked up from germline, CDR1 is SGHRS and CDR2 is YFSETQ. The CDR3 is made up of 14 amino acids. V was cut by 7 bases and J by 4 bases, with 14 bases left in between. CDR3 residues: CASQPRDGTGELFF. The CDR3 region has the DNA TGCGCCAGCCAGCCGCGGGACGGCACCGGGGAGCTGTTTTTT.

Only one count was recorded for this clone. The rearrangement links TRBV4-3 to TRBJ2-5, with D maybe TRBD2 (6 bases). V was trimmed by 0 bases and J by 4 bases, leaving 15 bases between them. The length of the CDR3 is 16 residues. CDR1 is LGHNA and CDR2 is YSLEER in the germline V gene. The CDR3 sequence is CASSQDLGQGGETQYF. CDR3 in DNA: TGCGCCAGCAGCCAAGATCTCGGGCAGGGAGGAGAGACCCAGTACTTC.

CDR3 nucleotide sequence: TGTGCCAGCTGTTCCCCCAGAACCTCCAAAGAGACCCAGTACTTC. Translated: CASCSPRTSKETQYF. The chain has TRBV2 and TRBJ2-5; no definite D call. The CDR3 sequence is 15 residues long. V lost 8 bases and J 3 bases, leaving 19 bases between the germline ends. Germline assignment: CDR1 SNHLY and CDR2 FYNNEI.

In its sample, this clone was seen a few times. This rearrangement joins TRBV29-1 to TRBJ2-7; TRBD1 is a possible D gene (6 bases). This CDR3 is built from 14 residues. CDR1 is SQVTM and CDR2 is ANQGSEA in the germline V gene. The germline V and J ends were trimmed by 4 bases and 0 bases, with 13 bases remaining between them. The CDR3 here is CSVALLTGSYEQYF. The CDR3 DNA reads as TGCAGCGTTGCCCTGTTGACAGGCTCCTACGAGCAGTACTTC.

The chain links TRBV2 to TRBJ1-6; no firm D call. Germline V gene lookup returns CDR1 SNHLY and CDR2 FYNNEI. The CDR3 runs 13 residues. V lost 7 bases and J lost 11, with 15 bases in between. CDR3 DNA: TGTGCCAGCACCACCCCCCCTCCGGCACCCCTCCACTTT. Amino acids: CASTTPPPAPLHF. The full variable domain, rest sourced from reference TRBV2 and TRBJ1-6, is EPEVTQTPSHQVTQMGQEVILRCVPISNHLYFYWYRQILGQKVEFLVSFYNNEISEKSEIFDDQFSVERPDGSNFTLKIRSTKLEDSAMYFCASTTPPPAPLHFGNGTRLTVT.

The table lists this clone with a few counts. The V call is TRBV6-5, the J call TRBJ1-1, with TRBD1 matching over 9 bases. Germline assignment: CDR1 MNHEY and CDR2 SVGAGI. V was clipped by 2 bases and J by 9 bases; unmatched bases: 4. CDR3 size: 13 residues. The CDR3 DNA reads TGTGCCAGCAGTTACACGGACAGGGGTAAAGCTTTCTTT. This translates into CASSYTDRGKAFF.

This clone has a handful of counts. In nucleotides, the CDR3 is TGTGCCAGCAGCTTGAGCCCAATAGCGGGAGGGAACACCGGGGAGCTGTTTTTT. Its translation is CASSLSPIAGGNTGELFF. The chain carries TRBV5-5 and TRBJ2-2; TRBD2 aligns across 10 bases. The CDR3 is 18 amino acids. V lost 1 base to trimming and J lost 1 base; unmatched junction nucleotides: 7. Germline V CDR1 and CDR2: SGHKS, YYEKEE (reference sequence). Filled out from reference TRBV5-5 and TRBJ2-2, the complete variable domain reads DAGVTQSPTHLIKTRGQQVTLRCSPISGHKSVSWYQQVLGQGPQFIFQYYEKEERGRGNFPDRFSARQFPNYSSELNVNALLLGDSALYLCASSLSPIAGGNTGELFFGEGSRLTVL.

This chain joins TRBV11-2 and TRBJ1-6; tentative D call: TRBD1 (5 bases). There are 16 residues in the CDR3. CDR1 and CDR2 (germline): SGHAT, FQNNGV. V was pared by 1 base and J by 6 bases, with 13 bases between. CDR3 residues: CASSLGAGRPNSPLHF. CDR3 DNA sequence: TGTGCCAGCAGCTTAGGAGCAGGGCGTCCTAATTCACCCCTCCACTTT.